Each of the 2 T cell receptor beta chains below was sequenced from the same sample in a study of T cell responses to AZD1222 COVID-19 vaccine. Profiled with immunoSEQ multiplex PCR; TCRdb holds only in-frame clones, not every one. The sample lists 150,000 to 170,000 clones; roughly nine tenths were seen once. This sample comprised peripheral blood, obtained on day 0 of MenACWY control vaccination. These receptors came from an adult in good health.

The rearrangement uses TRBV11-2 and TRBJ2-2, with TRBD2 matching over 11 bases. Germline V gives CDR1 SGHAT, CDR2 FQNNGV. Trimming cost V 4 bases and J 13 bases; bases outside gene matches: 8. The CDR3 has 14 residues. CDR3 protein: CASSSLSSGGRLFF. CDR3 bases: TGTGCCAGCAGCTCCTTATCTAGCGGGGGGAGGCTGTTTTTT.

The CDR3 DNA follows: TGTGCCACCAGGGGGACACAGGGATCACCCCTCCACTTT. It codes for CATRGTQGSPLHF. The chain links TRBV11-3 to TRBJ1-6; 7 positions agree with TRBD1. The V segment lost 10 bases and the J segment 10 bases; nucleotides outside the gene matches: 10. Germline V gene lookup returns CDR1 SGHNT and CDR2 YENEEA. This CDR3 has 13 amino acids.